This T cell receptor beta chain was obtained from a study of graft-versus-host responses after intestinal transplantation. As for the study in general: Multivisceral, liver-intestinal, or isolated intestinal grafts were transplanted into recipients. The whole recipient group had anti-thymocyte globulin induction followed by tacrolimus and steroids for roughly three years. Broader study findings: Recipient marrow harbored GvH clones, some of which surfaced first in ileum or blood.

Generated by immunoSEQ multiplex PCR, the TCRdb table keeps only in-frame clones and is missing some. The profile shows under 95,000 clones, around 80% of them singletons. In germline, CDR1 is SGHRS, CDR2 YFSETQ. Trimming cost V 0 bases and J 7 bases; bases outside gene matches: 7. This CDR3 has 15 amino acids. In regard to this clone: The target antigen is unknown.

This sequence was found in a human donor who received an intestinal transplant. This chain connects TRBV5-1 to TRBJ2-1; 7 nucleotides match TRBD2. The specimen was unstimulated CD4+ T cells sorted from spleen or lymph node cells, collected before intestinal transplant. The CDR3 reads CASSLEGGPVNEQFF. CDR3 in DNA: TGCGCCAGCAGCTTGGAGGGAGGGCCGGTAAATGAGCAGTTCTTC.